This T cell receptor beta chain appears in the sequencing data of a study of cytomegalovirus exposure and HLA in healthy donors. The donors comprised healthy bone marrow donors. Both 60 Vbeta primers and 13 Jbeta primers went into the PCR. The table came from immunoSEQ multiplex PCR; TCRdb's copy has only in-frame clones and leaves some out. The data show about 110,000 clones, about three quarters seen once. This clone turned up a few times. Antigen: not known. The V gene's germline CDR1 is SGHAT and CDR2 FQDESV (reference sequence). The CDR3 covers 16 residues. The trim removed 0 bases at V and 2 bases at J, leaving 1 base unmatched. Study-wide findings and caveats: A later analysis linked 15,000 to 20,000 TCR beta sequences to HLA alleles at 0.05 false discovery rate.

This rearrangement joins TRBV11-1 to TRBJ2-6; TRBD2 matches 7 bases. Sequencing input: PBMCs. The TCR comes from a female donor in good health and CMV-seropositive. CDR3 in DNA: TGTGCCAGCAGCTTAGCGCGGGGGACTGGGGCCAACGTCCTGACTTTC. Amino acid sequence: CASSLARGTGANVLTF.